This TCR beta chain derives from a study of human T cells and chemical hapten exposure. At the level of the study: Skin on the upper inner arm, about 2 cm by about 2 cm in size, was sensitized with 2% DPC. Per-sample TCR yield variability stemmed mainly from small pooled library volume differences.

V was clipped by 8 bases and J by 1 base, with 13 bases between them. The CDR3 is 14 residues long. Germline V lookup: CDR1 MDHEN, CDR2 SYDVKM. Time point given: patch test 1, 2 weeks after DPC sensitization. Noted treatment: therapeutic diphenylcyclopropenone sensitization with weekly scalp DPC. In the source study's methods: Samples contained a median of 95,638 TCRs, with a range of about 23,224 to 700,000. TCRdb called the RACE reads again in MiXCR, with one record for every CDR3 protein. TCRdb, not the original authors, processed these V and J calls. The data show some 70,000 distinct CDR3 sequences, approximately 35% seen once.

This receptor was obtained from a man aged 35-49 years with alopecia areata. Some clones in this sample may be carry-over from other donors' samples. Source: whole blood, taken in connection with sensitization to the hapten diphenylcyclopropenone (DPC). The V gene is TRBV28, the J gene TRBJ2-3; no clear D. The DNA of the CDR3 is TGTGCCAGCTCCGGGCTTGATGGCACAGATACGCAGTATTTT. It specifies CASSGLDGTDTQYF.